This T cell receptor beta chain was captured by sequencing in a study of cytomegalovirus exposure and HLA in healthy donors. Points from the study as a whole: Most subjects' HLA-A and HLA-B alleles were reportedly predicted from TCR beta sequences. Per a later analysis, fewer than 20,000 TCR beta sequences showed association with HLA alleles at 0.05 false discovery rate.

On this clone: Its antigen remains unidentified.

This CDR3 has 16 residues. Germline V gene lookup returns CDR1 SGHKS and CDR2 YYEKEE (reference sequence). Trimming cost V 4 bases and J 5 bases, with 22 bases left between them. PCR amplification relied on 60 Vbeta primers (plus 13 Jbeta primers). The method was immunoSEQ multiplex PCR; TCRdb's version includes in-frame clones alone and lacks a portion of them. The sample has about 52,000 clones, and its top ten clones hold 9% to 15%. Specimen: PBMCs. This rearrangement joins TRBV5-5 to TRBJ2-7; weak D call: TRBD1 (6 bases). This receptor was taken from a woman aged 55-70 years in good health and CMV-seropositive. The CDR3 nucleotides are TGTGCCAGCAGCCATACTCGACAGGCGAGGGACGACGAGCAGTACTTC. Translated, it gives CASSHTRQARDDEQYF.